These T cell receptor beta chains were read from a single sample in a study of blood T cell repertoires in COVID-19. TCRdb's copy holds only in-frame clones and misses some; the assay was immunoSEQ multiplex PCR. The sample contains around 46,000 clones, around nine tenths of which appear only once. The sequencing input was peripheral blood. Every receptor here comes from a man aged 55-75 years with active or convalescent COVID-19. Each CDR3 is given with its conserved first and last residue. D genes are given only for firm matches. Size is omitted from some rows. Given values are once, few, many or a class for expanded clones.

size	V	D	J	CDR3	DNA
-	TRBV19	-	TRBJ1-6	CASSPTLHSPLHF	TGTGCCAGTAGCCCTACTTTGCATTCACCCCTCCACTTT
-	TRBV19	TRBD1	TRBJ1-2	CASSRDRDPYGYTF	TGTGCCAGTAGTAGGGACAGGGACCCGTATGGCTACACCTTC
-	TRBV12-3/TRBV12-4	-	TRBJ2-5	CASGAETQYF	TGTGCCAGCGGGGCAGAGACCCAGTACTTC
-	TRBV21-1	-	TRBJ1-3	CAKQGATSGNTIYF	TGTGCCAAACAGGGGGCGACCTCTGGAAACACCATATATTTT
-	TRBV28	-	TRBJ2-3	CASSLYGGQITDTQYF	TGTGCCAGCAGTTTATACGGAGGGCAAATCACAGATACGCAGTATTTT
-	TRBV5-6	TRBD1	TRBJ1-5	CASSRTGDQPQHF	TGTGCCAGCAGCAGGACAGGGGATCAGCCCCAGCATTTT
-	TRBV7-8	TRBD1	TRBJ1-3	CASSRVGTGAGNTIYF	TGTGCCAGCAGCAGAGTCGGGACAGGGGCTGGAAACACCATATATTTT
-	TRBV9	TRBD2	TRBJ2-7	CASSVDTSGLYEQYF	TGTGCCAGCAGCGTAGACACTAGCGGACTTTACGAGCAGTACTTC
-	TRBV6-6	TRBD2	TRBJ2-3	CASSYGPGLGEDTQYF	TGTGCCAGCAGTTATGGTCCGGGACTAGGTGAAGATACGCAGTATTTT
-	TRBV10-2	-	TRBJ2-5	CASSVGEMETQYF	TGCGCCAGCAGTGTAGGGGAAATGGAGACCCAGTACTTC
-	TRBV7-3	TRBD1	TRBJ2-5	CASSINTGVGETQYF	TGTGCCAGCAGCATCAATACAGGGGTTGGGGAGACCCAGTACTTC
-	TRBV12-3/TRBV12-4	-	TRBJ2-5	CASSSSEAETQYF	TGTGCCAGCAGTTCCTCGGAGGCCGAGACCCAGTACTTC
-	TRBV9	TRBD1	TRBJ2-3	CASSVGTEITDTQYF	TGTGCCAGCAGCGTTGGGACAGAAATTACAGATACGCAGTATTTT
-	TRBV7-2	-	TRBJ2-5	CASSLNRQETQYF	TGTGCCAGCAGCTTAAACAGGCAAGAGACCCAGTACTTC
-	TRBV9	TRBD1	TRBJ1-4	CASSVEGGREKLFF	TGTGCCAGCAGCGTAGAAGGGGGCCGGGAAAAACTGTTTTTT
-	TRBV7-6	-	TRBJ1-1	CASSLLEGLQGTEAFF	TGTGCCAGCAGCCTATTGGAGGGGCTTCAGGGCACTGAAGCTTTCTTT
-	TRBV15	TRBD2	TRBJ2-1	CATSRAIGGSSYNEQFF	TGTGCCACCAGCAGAGCTATCGGGGGGAGCTCCTACAATGAGCAGTTCTTC
-	TRBV2	-	TRBJ1-2	CASSALQYGYTF	TGTGCCAGCAGTGCTTTGCAGTATGGCTACACCTTC
-	TRBV2	TRBD2	TRBJ2-7	CASSVGGTSGQEQYF	TGTGCCAGCAGTGTCGGCGGGACTAGCGGGCAAGAGCAGTACTTC
-	TRBV28	TRBD1	TRBJ1-1	CASSLTGGYQEAFF	TGTGCCAGCAGTTTAACAGGGGGTTACCAGGAAGCTTTCTTT
-	TRBV6-5	-	TRBJ2-1	CASSYSGLAMGEQFF	TGTGCCAGCAGTTACTCAGGTCTAGCGATGGGTGAGCAGTTCTTC
few	TRBV7-8	TRBD1	TRBJ1-1	CASSNYRGPGGAFF	TGTGCCAGCAGCAACTACAGGGGCCCTGGGGGAGCTTTCTTT
once	TRBV19	TRBD2	TRBJ2-7	CASSETSGAYEQYF	TGTGCCAGTTCAGAGACTAGCGGAGCCTACGAGCAGTACTTC
-	TRBV28	-	TRBJ1-5	CASFRGALNQPQHF	TGTGCCAGCTTTCGGGGGGCCCTCAATCAGCCCCAGCATTTT
-	TRBV2	-	TRBJ1-2	CASSEVLVQQNYGYTF	TGTGCCAGCAGTGAAGTGTTGGTCCAACAGAACTATGGCTACACCTTC
-	TRBV7-8	-	TRBJ2-1	CASSLARASRQEQFF	TGTGCCAGCAGCTTAGCGAGGGCTAGTAGGCAGGAGCAGTTCTTC
once	TRBV3-1/TRBV3-2	-	TRBJ2-3	CASSQPLSLANADTQYF	TGTGCCAGCAGCCAACCCCTGTCGCTAGCGAACGCAGATACGCAGTATTTT
-	TRBV3-1/TRBV3-2	-	TRBJ1-3	CASSQTSSGNTIYF	TGTGCCAGCAGCCAAACTAGCTCTGGAAACACCATATATTTT
-	TRBV28	-	TRBJ1-4	CASNFPAGTTTNEKLFF	TGTGCCAGCAACTTCCCGGCCGGGACAACAACTAATGAAAAACTGTTTTTT
-	TRBV27	TRBD1	TRBJ1-2	CASSVYRGGLGDYTF	TGTGCCAGCAGTGTCTACAGGGGGGGACTTGGTGACTACACCTTC
-	TRBV18	-	TRBJ2-2	CASSPLGANTGELFF	TGTGCCAGCTCACCACTCGGGGCGAACACCGGGGAGCTGTTTTTT
-	TRBV7-8	TRBD1	TRBJ2-6	CASSLVGGNPGANVLTF	TGTGCCAGCAGCTTAGTAGGGGGCAATCCTGGGGCCAACGTCCTGACTTTC
-	TRBV3-1/TRBV3-2	-	TRBJ2-3	CASSQFLQTTSTDTQYF	TGTGCCAGCAGCCAATTTTTACAGACAACTAGCACAGATACGCAGTATTTT
few	TRBV6-1	TRBD1	TRBJ2-1	CASSERGLNEQFF	TGTGCCAGCAGTGAGAGGGGGCTGAATGAGCAGTTCTTC
-	TRBV27	-	TRBJ1-2	CASSFVARAGGYTF	TGTGCCAGCAGTTTTGTGGCCAGGGCAGGGGGCTACACCTTC
few	TRBV27	-	TRBJ2-3	CASRRDSRTDTQYF	TGTGCCAGCAGGCGGGACAGTCGCACAGATACGCAGTATTTT
-	TRBV6-1	-	TRBJ2-5	CASSEAAAKGAQYF	TGTGCCAGCAGTGAAGCAGCCGCGAAGGGGGCCCAGTACTTC
-	TRBV4-1	-	TRBJ1-2	CASSQDVAGGNGYTF	TGCGCCAGCAGCCAAGATGTTGCGGGGGGCAATGGCTACACCTTC
-	TRBV19	TRBD1	TRBJ1-5	CASSMDREGQPQHF	TGTGCCAGTAGTATGGACAGGGAGGGACAGCCCCAGCATTTT
-	TRBV5-1	-	TRBJ1-3	CASSLDKYLGNTIYF	TGCGCCAGCAGCTTGGACAAGTACCTTGGAAACACCATATATTTT
-	TRBV2	-	TRBJ1-6	CASSWQDFGSPLHF	TGTGCCAGCTCCTGGCAGGACTTCGGTTCACCCCTCCACTTT
-	TRBV28	-	TRBJ2-5	CASSFGGARETQYF	TGTGCCAGCAGTTTTGGTGGGGCAAGGGAGACCCAGTACTTC
-	TRBV4-2	-	TRBJ1-2	CASSQGAPVVYGYTF	TGTGCCAGCAGCCAAGGCGCGCCGGTGGTCTATGGCTACACCTTC